This entry features one TCR beta chain sequence. This clone appeared a single time. The antigen it binds to is not known. No base-level quality is on record; no much larger clone is a single base apart. Preparation of the library involved the immunoSEQ multiplex PCR assay. For the multiplex PCR, a mixture combining 60 forward primers for TCR Vbeta segments and 13 reverse primers for TCR Jbeta segments was used. Amplification of the CDR3 region of rearranged TCR beta genes was performed with a multiplex PCR assay on genomic DNA. Amplified TCR beta libraries were sequenced as 87-base-pair reads on the Illumina HiSeq System. In the original analysis: A later analysis counted 75 million to 100 million unique TCR beta chains across the 666 repertoires, and roughly 9.9 million of these chains were shared by at least two donors. Raw reads were error-corrected and collapsed into unique sequences by a nearest-neighbor algorithm in which closely related sequences were merged to remove PCR and sequencing errors. V, D and J gene segments were assigned by aligning CDR3 sequences to IMGT reference sequences. Each retained sequence needed at least a six-nucleotide match to both a V gene segment and a J gene segment. A rearrangement counted as productive if the CDR3 had no stop codons and remained in frame with V and J, and every other rearrangement counted as non-productive. CDR3 was defined by IMGT convention, running from the second conserved V-encoded cysteine to the conserved J-encoded phenylalanine. In an earlier analysis of 550 to 650 of the donors, sequences lacking an unambiguous match to a single V gene segment were excluded. An earlier analysis of 500 to 600 of the donors classified V segments as functional when productive rearrangements were above 56.7% and as segregating when the standard deviation between donors was above 5%. A statistical classification framework was built for diagnosing cytomegalovirus status from the catalog of TCR beta chain sequences. V and J gene assignment, in a later analysis, came from comparing TCR nucleotide sequences with IMGT/GENE-DB human TR gene sequences. In a later analysis, CDR3 sequences and most-parsimonious VDJ recombination scenarios were assigned using the TCRdist pipeline. In a later analysis, each TCR beta chain was defined by its CDR3 amino acid sequence together with its V-gene family, and reads lacking a unique V-gene family were excluded. To address suspected cross-contamination and a sequencing artifact, a later analysis removed around 590 highly shared, low-generation-probability nucleotide sequences. A later analysis calculated a clonal expansion index for each public chain from normalized within-repertoire ranks of inferred template counts. In a later analysis, generation probabilities were computed using a VDJ recombination model fitted to out-of-frame rearrangements, and the results were checked against IGoR. In a later analysis, hypergeometric tests were used to score TCR-TCR, TCR-HLA and TCR-CMV co-occurrence, with a repertoire-size bias correction applied to TCR pairs. False discovery rates were estimated in a later analysis by permuting HLA or CMV assignments 20 times. In a later analysis, co-occurring TCRs were grouped using DBSCAN, and TCRdist sequence similarity was added for clustering within HLA-allele-positive subsets. For co-occurrence clustering, repertoires with fewer than 30,000 or more than 120,000 public chains were excluded, along with several repertoires with anomalous nucleotide sharing. This immuneACCESS table, as held by TCRdb, lists in-frame sequences with V and J called but not all clones. Of the missing ones, under half trace to an unresolved V gene in checked studies; the others have no known cause. The V and J calls and clone size are taken from that table; D and trimming were inferred from the DNA. The sample includes about 170,000 clones, with 75% to 80% observed a single time. Jointly, the top ten make up around 0.97% of the sample.

The record originates from a study of cytomegalovirus exposure and HLA in healthy donors (dated 2017 in TCRdb). Regarding the research as a whole: An earlier analysis of several hundred of the donors reported approximately 270 Gb of sequence data and roughly 110 million unique TCR beta sequences from about 179 million T cells. Among roughly 370 genotyped donors of the cohort, an average of roughly 240,000 unique TCR beta nucleotide sequences were sequenced per donor, roughly 18% of them non-productive. An early release covering around 630 HLA-typed donors comprised 250 to 350 gigabases of sequencing data and around 86 million unique TCR sequences. An earlier analysis of 587 of the donors applied high-throughput TCR beta sequencing to assess whether each TCR beta V gene segment acted as functional or pseudogenic. The study combined high-throughput TCR immunosequencing, statistical association of individual TCRs with disease status, and machine learning to predict cytomegalovirus infection status. Of the 350 to 400 genotyped donors, approximately 83% fell in the genetic ancestry cluster associated with self-reported Caucasian donors. A later genetic analysis took genome-wide SNP genotypes for about three fifths of the 666 donors and used that subset as a discovery cohort. In a later analysis, previously published TCR beta repertoires from 666 donors were re-analyzed and high-resolution HLA genotyping was added so that TCR occurrence patterns could be studied. Typing coverage differed by locus: A, B, C, DRB1 and DQB1 were typed in roughly 620-630 donors, DQA1 in 522, DPA1 in around 600, and DPB1 in just under 490. The T cell repertoires of some 670 subjects were profiled by immunosequencing and related to cytomegalovirus serostatus. Along with the roughly 670-subject first cohort, a separate validation cohort of approximately 110 different subjects was used. Rather than using new phenotypic data, the later analysis identified candidate immune exposures from TCR beta sequences and from how often those sequences occurred across donors. Donor age, sex, ethnicity and CMV serostatus were collected together with the repertoire data. Because of strong linkage in the cohort, four to six DR-DQ haplotypes were treated as single units for association and clustering. HLA typing included class I and class II loci at four-digit resolution. All discovery cohort repertoires had been generated using a single sequencing platform. The study aimed to test whether signatures of past pathogen exposure could be identified by cataloging public T cell receptors.

Summary of the overall study and its limitations: Because some donors lacked HLA typing at each locus, the association tests relied only on the typed subset. Some IMGT-functional V segments, including TRBV6-2 and TRBV6-3, could not be told apart with the 87-base-pair reads, so those segments were excluded. In a later analysis, HLA-associated TCR beta chains were found to be more clonally expanded and to have lower generation probabilities than equally common non-associated chains. Several of the top co-occurrence clusters appeared to be linked to parvovirus B19, influenza, CMV and Epstein-Barr virus, according to a later analysis. Three of the identified cytomegalovirus-associated TCR beta chains were confirmed in vitro to be specific for cytomegalovirus antigens. In the study, 150 to 200 TCR beta chains were listed as associated with cytomegalovirus. Because counts were too low, about 17 rarely observed V segments, including chromosome 9 orphons, were excluded from the earlier analysis of around 640 of the donors. An earlier analysis of 587 of the donors showed that most TCR beta V segments appeared in productive rearrangements either about 87% or about 30% of the time, which broadly matched IMGT annotations. At a false discovery rate of 0.05, a later analysis linked approximately 18,000 TCR beta sequences to specific HLA alleles. V-gene and J-gene trimming of TCR beta chains was associated with a missense DCLRE1C variant in a later genetic analysis, and the association was replicated in an independent cohort. In both the original and validation cohorts, the classifier was reported to diagnose cytomegalovirus status with high specificity and sensitivity. A further reported finding was that TCR beta sequences accurately predicted the HLA-A and HLA-B alleles for most subjects in the first cohort. Presence/absence analyses assumed roughly uniform sequencing depth across donors, an assumption that may not hold. The only immune exposure information available for the cohort was CMV serostatus. Assigning TCR associations to individual alleles was difficult when HLA alleles, especially DR and DQ, strongly co-occurred. According to the authors, the approach could potentially be generalized to other disease states and immunological phenotypes. A group of highly shared sequence variants was considered likely to be a technical artifact of the sequencing pipeline. Compared with the roughly 700-donor mean, donors in an Asian-associated ancestry cluster had fewer N-insertions in productive TCRs, according to a later genetic analysis. A later analysis found that most CMV-associated TCR beta chains appeared HLA-restricted, with HLA associations seemingly driven largely by CMV exposure. A later analysis found that TCR association rates varied across HLA loci, with DRB1 alleles showing the most associated TCRs and HLA-C alleles the fewest. Across donors, most TCR sequences were observed very rarely, whereas some public TCRs were present in many individuals. Correlated functional status among segregating V segments might be attributable to linkage disequilibrium, but an unknown experimental factor could not be ruled out. In this cohort, only TCR beta chains were sequenced, and detectable features were limited by the absence of alpha or paired-chain data.

The cohort was made up of hundreds of healthy bone marrow donors. All cohort members were sampled while nominally healthy, although unrecorded immune exposures were likely present. The donor was CMV seropositive and was included in the group of around 300 seropositive cohort members. Every donor gave a peripheral blood sample, and the peripheral blood mononuclear cells from that sample were used for TCR beta sequencing. Genomic DNA extraction from the blood cell samples was performed with the Qiagen DNeasy Blood Extraction Kit. Taken from cysteine to phenylalanine, the CDR3 has 13 residues. The CDR3 DNA has 39 bases and is translated from base 1. V has 2 bases trimmed and J has 4 bases trimmed; junction bases matching no gene number 3. Per the germline V gene, SQVTM is the CDR1 and ANQGSEA is the CDR2.

The clonotype was recovered from a woman aged 45-59 years in good health and CMV-seropositive. The chain was built from TRBV29-1 and TRBJ2-3, with 7 middle bases fitting TRBD2. The sample was PBMCs. In nucleotide form, the sequence is TGCAGCGTTGAATGGGGGGGGGCAGATACGCAGTATTTT. This codes for CSVEWGGADTQYF.